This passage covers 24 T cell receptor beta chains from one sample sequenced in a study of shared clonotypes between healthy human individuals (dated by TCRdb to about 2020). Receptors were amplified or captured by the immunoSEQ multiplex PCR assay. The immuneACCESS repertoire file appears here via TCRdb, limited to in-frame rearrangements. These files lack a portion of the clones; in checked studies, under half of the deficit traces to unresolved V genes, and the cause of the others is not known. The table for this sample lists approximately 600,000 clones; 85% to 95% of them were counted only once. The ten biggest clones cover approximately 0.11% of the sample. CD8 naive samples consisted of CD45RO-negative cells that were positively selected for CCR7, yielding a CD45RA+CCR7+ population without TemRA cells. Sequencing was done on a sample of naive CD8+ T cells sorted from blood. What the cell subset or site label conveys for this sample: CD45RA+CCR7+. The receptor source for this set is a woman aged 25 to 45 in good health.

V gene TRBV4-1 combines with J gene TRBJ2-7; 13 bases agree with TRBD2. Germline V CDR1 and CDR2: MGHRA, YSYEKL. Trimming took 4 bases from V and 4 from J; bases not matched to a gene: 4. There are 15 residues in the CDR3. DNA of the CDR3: TGCGCCAGCAGCCCAACTAGCGGGAGGGGGTACGAGCAGTACTTC. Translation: CASSPTSGRGYEQYF.

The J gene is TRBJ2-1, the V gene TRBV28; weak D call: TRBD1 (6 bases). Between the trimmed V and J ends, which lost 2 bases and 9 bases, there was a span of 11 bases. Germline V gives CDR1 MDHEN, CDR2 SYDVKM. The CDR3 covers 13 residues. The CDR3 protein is CASSLGWTAEQFF. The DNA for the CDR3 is TGTGCCAGCAGTTTAGGGTGGACAGCTGAGCAGTTCTTC.

The CDR3 bases are TGTGCCAGCAGCGTAATGGGTGGGACTGAAGCTTTCTTT. Its protein is CASSVMGGTEAFF. The chain has TRBV9 and TRBJ1-1, with no clear D. Germline V gene sequence: CDR1 SGDLS, CDR2 YYNGEE. This CDR3 contains 13 residues. V was pared by 1 base and J by 5 bases, with 9 bases between.

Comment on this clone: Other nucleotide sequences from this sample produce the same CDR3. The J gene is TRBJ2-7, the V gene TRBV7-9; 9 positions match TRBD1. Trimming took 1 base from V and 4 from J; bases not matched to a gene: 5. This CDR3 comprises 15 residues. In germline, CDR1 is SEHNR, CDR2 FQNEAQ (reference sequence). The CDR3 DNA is TGTGCCAGCAGCTTAGGACAGGGGGTGAGGTACGAGCAGTACTTC. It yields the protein CASSLGQGVRYEQYF.

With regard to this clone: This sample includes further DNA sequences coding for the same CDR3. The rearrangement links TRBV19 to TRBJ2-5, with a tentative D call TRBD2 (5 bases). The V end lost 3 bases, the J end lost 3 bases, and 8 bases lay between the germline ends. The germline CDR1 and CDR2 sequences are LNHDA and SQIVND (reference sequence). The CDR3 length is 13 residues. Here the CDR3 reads CASSIDYEETQYF. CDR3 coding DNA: TGTGCCAGTAGTATTGACTACGAAGAGACCCAGTACTTC.

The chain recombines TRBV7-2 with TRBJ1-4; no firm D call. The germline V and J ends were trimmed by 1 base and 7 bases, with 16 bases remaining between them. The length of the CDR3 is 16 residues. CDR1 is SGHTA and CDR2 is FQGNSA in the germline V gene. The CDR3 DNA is TGTGCCAGCAGCTTAGGTTTCGGTCTGGGAGGTGAAAAACTGTTTTTT. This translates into CASSLGFGLGGEKLFF.

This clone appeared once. The CDR3 DNA follows: TGTGCCAGTAGTATGACCTCGAGGGGTAATGAGCAGTTCTTC. Translation: CASSMTSRGNEQFF. The V gene is TRBV19, the J gene TRBJ2-1; either TRBD1 or TRBD2 may fit D (5 bases each). The CDR3 sequence is 14 residues long. Germline values: CDR1 LNHDA, CDR2 SQIVND (reference sequence). V gave up 3 bases and J gave up 7 bases, with 13 bases separating them.

The CDR3 spells CASSLWTGSHEQYF. The CDR3 nucleotides are TGTGCCAGCAGTTTATGGACAGGGTCCCACGAGCAGTACTTC. The rearrangement joins TRBV27 to TRBJ2-7; TRBD1 matches 8 bases. CDR3 size: 14 residues. The germline CDR1 and CDR2 sequences are MNHEY and SMNVEV (reference sequence). The V gene end was trimmed by 1 base and the J gene end by 5 bases; junction bases not matched to a gene: 4.

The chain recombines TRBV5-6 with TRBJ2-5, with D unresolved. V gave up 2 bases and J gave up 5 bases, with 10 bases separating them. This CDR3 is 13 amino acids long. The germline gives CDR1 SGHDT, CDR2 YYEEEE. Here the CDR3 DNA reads TGTGCCAGCAGCTTCGAGGTCTCGGAGACCCAGTACTTC. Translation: CASSFEVSETQYF.

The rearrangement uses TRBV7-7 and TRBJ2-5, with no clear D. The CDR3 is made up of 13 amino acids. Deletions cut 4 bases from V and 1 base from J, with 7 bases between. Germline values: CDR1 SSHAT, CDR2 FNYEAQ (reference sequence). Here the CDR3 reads CASSSRPQETQYF. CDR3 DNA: TGTGCCAGCAGCTCCAGGCCCCAAGAGACCCAGTACTTC.

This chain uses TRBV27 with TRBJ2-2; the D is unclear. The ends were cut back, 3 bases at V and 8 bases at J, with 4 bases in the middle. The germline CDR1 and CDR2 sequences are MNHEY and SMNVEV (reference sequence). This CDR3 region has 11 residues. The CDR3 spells CASSFEGELFF. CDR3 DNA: TGTGCCAGCAGTTTCGAAGGGGAGCTGTTTTTT.

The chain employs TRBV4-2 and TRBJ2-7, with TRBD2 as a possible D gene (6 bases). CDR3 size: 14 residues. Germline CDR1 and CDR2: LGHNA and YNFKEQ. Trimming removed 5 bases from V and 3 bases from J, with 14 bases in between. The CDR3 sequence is CASSAFGGNYEQYF. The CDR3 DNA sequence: TGTGCCAGCAGCGCTTTCGGCGGGAACTACGAGCAGTACTTC.

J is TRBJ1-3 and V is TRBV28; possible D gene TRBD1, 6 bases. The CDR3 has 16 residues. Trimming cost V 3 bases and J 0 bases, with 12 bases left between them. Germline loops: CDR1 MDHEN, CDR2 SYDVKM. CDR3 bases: TGTGCCAGCAGTTTCGCCCAGGGGACCTCTGGAAACACCATATATTTT. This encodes CASSFAQGTSGNTIYF.

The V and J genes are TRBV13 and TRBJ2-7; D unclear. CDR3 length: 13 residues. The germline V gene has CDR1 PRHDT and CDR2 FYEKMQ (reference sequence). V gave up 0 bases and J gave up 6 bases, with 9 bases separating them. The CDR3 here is CASSLGLVGEQYF. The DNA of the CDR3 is TGTGCCAGCAGCTTAGGCCTTGTAGGCGAGCAGTACTTC.

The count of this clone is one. The CDR3 DNA follows: TGCGCCAGCAGCCCGGAGCGGAACACAGATACGCAGTATTTT. This codes for CASSPERNTDTQYF. This sequence joins TRBV5-1 and TRBJ2-3, with D possibly matching TRBD2 (5 bases). The CDR3 contains 14 residues. The germline gives CDR1 SGHRS, CDR2 YFSETQ. The V and J ends lost 4 bases and 2 bases respectively, with 11 bases between them. Filled out from reference TRBV5-1 and TRBJ2-3, the complete variable domain reads KAGVTQTPRYLIKTRGQQVTLSCSPISGHRSVSWYQQTPGQGLQFLFEYFSETQRNKGNFPGRFSGRQFSNSRSEMNVSTLELGDSALYLCASSPERNTDTQYFGPGTRLTVL.

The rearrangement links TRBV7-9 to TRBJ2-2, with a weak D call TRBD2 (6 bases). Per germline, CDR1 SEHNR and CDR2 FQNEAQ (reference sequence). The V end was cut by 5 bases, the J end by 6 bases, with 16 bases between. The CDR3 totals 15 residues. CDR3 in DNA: TGTGCCAGCAGCCCCCCGAGGAGGGAATCCGGGGAGCTGTTTTTT. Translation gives CASSPPRRESGELFF.

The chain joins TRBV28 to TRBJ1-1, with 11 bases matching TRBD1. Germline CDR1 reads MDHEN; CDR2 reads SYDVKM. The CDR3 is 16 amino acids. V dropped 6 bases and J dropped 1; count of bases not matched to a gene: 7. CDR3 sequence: CASSDGQGAWNTEAFF. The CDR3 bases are TGTGCCAGCAGCGACGGACAGGGGGCTTGGAACACTGAAGCTTTCTTT.

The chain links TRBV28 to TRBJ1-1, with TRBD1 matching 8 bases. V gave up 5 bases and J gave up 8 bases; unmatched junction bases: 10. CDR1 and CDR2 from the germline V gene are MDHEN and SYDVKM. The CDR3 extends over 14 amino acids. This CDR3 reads CASSPWTGTGEAFF. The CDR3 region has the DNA TGTGCCAGCAGTCCATGGACAGGGACGGGAGAAGCTTTCTTT.

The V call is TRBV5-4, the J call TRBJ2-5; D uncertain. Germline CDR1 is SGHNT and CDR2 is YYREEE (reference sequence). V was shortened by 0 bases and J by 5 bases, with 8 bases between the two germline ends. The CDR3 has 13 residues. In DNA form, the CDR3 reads TGTGCCAGCAGCTTGGCGCCCCAGGAGACCCAGTACTTC. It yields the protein CASSLAPQETQYF.

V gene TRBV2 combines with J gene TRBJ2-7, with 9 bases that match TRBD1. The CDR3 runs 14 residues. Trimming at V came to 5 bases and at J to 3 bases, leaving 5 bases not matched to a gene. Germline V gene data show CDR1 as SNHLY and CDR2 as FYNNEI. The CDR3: CASSPGQGYYEQYF. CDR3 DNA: TGTGCCAGCAGTCCTGGACAGGGGTACTACGAGCAGTACTTC.

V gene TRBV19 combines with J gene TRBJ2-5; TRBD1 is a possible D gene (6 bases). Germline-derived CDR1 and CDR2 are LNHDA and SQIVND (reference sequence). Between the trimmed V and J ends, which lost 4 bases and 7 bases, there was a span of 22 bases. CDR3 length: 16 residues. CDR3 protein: CASSKGVGGPGMTQYF. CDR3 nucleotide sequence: TGTGCCAGTAGTAAGGGGGTGGGCGGACCCGGGATGACCCAGTACTTC. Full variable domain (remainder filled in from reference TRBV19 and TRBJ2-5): DGGITQSPKYLFRKEGQNVTLSCEQNLNHDAMYWYRQDPGQGLRLIYYSQIVNDFQKGDIAEGYSVSREKKESFPLTVTSAQKNPTAFYLCASSKGVGGPGMTQYFGPGTRLLVL.

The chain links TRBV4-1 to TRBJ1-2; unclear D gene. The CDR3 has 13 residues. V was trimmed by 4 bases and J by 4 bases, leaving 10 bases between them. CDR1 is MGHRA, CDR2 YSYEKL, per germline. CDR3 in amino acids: CASSPRSGYGYTF. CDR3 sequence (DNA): TGCGCCAGCAGCCCCCGGTCAGGCTATGGCTACACCTTC.

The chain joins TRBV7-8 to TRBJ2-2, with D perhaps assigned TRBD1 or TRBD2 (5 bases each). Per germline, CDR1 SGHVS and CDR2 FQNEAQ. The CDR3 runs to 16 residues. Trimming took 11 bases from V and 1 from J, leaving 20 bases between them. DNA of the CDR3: TGTGCCTGCCGTCCGGGGTGGGGCTTGAACACCGGGGAGCTGTTTTTT. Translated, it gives CACRPGWGLNTGELFF. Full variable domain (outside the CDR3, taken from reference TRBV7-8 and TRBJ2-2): GAGVSQSPRYKVAKRGQDVALRCDPISGHVSLFWYQQALGQGPEFLTYFQNEAQLDKSGLPSDRFFAERPEGSVSTLKIQRTQQEDSAVYLCACRPGWGLNTGELFFGEGSRLTVL.

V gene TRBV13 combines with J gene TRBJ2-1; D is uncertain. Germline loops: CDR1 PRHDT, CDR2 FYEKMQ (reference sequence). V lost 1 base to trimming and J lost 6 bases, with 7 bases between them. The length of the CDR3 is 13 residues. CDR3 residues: CASSLEAGNEQFF. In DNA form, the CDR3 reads TGTGCCAGCAGCTTAGAAGCTGGCAATGAGCAGTTCTTC.